The present TCR beta chain was sequenced within a study of cytomegalovirus exposure and HLA in healthy donors. Broader study findings: In a later analysis, DRB1 alleles had the most associated TCRs; HLA-C alleles the fewest. The majority of TCR sequences were rare, yet some public TCRs appeared in many donors.

Comment on this clone: Its matching antigen is unknown.

PCR used 60 Vbeta primers and 13 Jbeta primers. Sequencing was performed with immunoSEQ multiplex PCR; in TCRdb, only in-frame clones are kept and a portion is missing. The sample lists approximately 160,000 clones, about 70% seen once, with around 3% in the top ten. The CDR3 length is 15 residues. The germline V gene encodes CDR1 MDHEN and CDR2 SYDVKM. Deletions cut 4 bases from V and 2 bases from J, with 13 bases between. V gene TRBV28 combines with J gene TRBJ2-3, with D possibly being TRBD1 (6 bases). Sample: PBMCs. The source is a woman aged 40 to 50 in good health and CMV-seropositive. The chain's CDR3 is CASSYSGTTTDTQYF. The CDR3 DNA reads TGTGCCAGCAGTTATTCCGGGACAACCACAGATACGCAGTATTTT.